The 10 T cell receptor beta chains reported below all come from one sample, sequenced in a study of cytomegalovirus exposure and HLA in healthy donors. The PCR was carried out with 60 Vbeta primers and 13 Jbeta primers. Method: immunoSEQ multiplex PCR; TCRdb's copy keeps in-frame clones and lacks some. The sample yields roughly 100,000 clones, around 75% seen once. Material for sequencing was PBMCs. All receptors derive from a man aged 50 to 59 in good health and CMV-seronegative.

The chain uses TRBV9 and TRBJ2-1; 12 positions agree with TRBD2. The CDR3 is 16 residues long. Germline CDR1 and CDR2: SGDLS and YYNGEE. The V gene end was trimmed by 4 bases and the J gene end by 2 bases; junction bases not matched to a gene: 4. The CDR3, as DNA: TGTGCCAGCAGCCTTCGGACTAGCGGGGCCTACAATGAGCAGTTCTTC. Its translation is CASSLRTSGAYNEQFF.

This sequence joins TRBV2 and TRBJ2-7; D remains ambiguous. This CDR3 spans 12 amino acids. V lost 4 bases and J 10 bases, leaving 14 bases between the germline ends. Germline CDR1 and CDR2: SNHLY and FYNNEI. This CDR3 is CASSVIFGSQYF. The CDR3 region has the DNA TGTGCCAGCAGTGTTATCTTCGGTAGTCAGTACTTC. The full variable domain, rest sourced from reference TRBV2 and TRBJ2-7, is EPEVTQTPSHQVTQMGQEVILRCVPISNHLYFYWYRQILGQKVEFLVSFYNNEISEKSEIFDDQFSVERPDGSNFTLKIRSTKLEDSAMYFCASSVIFGSQYFGPGTRLTVT.

V is TRBV11-3 and J is TRBJ2-1, with 7 bases identical to TRBD1. CDR1 and CDR2 (germline): SGHNT, YENEEA. The CDR3 extends over 13 amino acids. The junction had 4 bases not matched to a gene; V was cut back by 8 bases and J by 3 bases. The chain's CDR3 is CASGRDSYNEQFF. CDR3 bases: TGTGCCAGCGGCCGGGACAGCTACAATGAGCAGTTCTTC.

The chain employs TRBV14 and TRBJ1-1; the D is unclear. Trimming left V 3 bases short and J 8 bases short, with 16 bases between. The CDR3 has 14 residues. Germline-derived CDR1 and CDR2 are SGHDN and FVKESK. The CDR3 here is CASSHRNGDREAFF. The CDR3 DNA follows: TGTGCCAGCAGCCACCGTAACGGAGATCGGGAAGCTTTCTTT.

V is TRBV7-2 and J is TRBJ2-7; 10 bases map to TRBD2. J gave up 4 bases and V 3 bases, and 6 bases lay outside the gene matches. Germline CDR1 and CDR2: SGHTA and FQGNSA. The CDR3 totals 15 residues. The CDR3 loop is CASSFGASGSYEQYF. The CDR3 DNA is TGTGCCAGCAGCTTTGGGGCTAGCGGGAGTTACGAGCAGTACTTC.

The J gene is TRBJ1-1, the V gene TRBV19; D gene uncertain. The CDR3 is 15 residues long. Germline CDR1 LNHDA, CDR2 SQIVND (reference sequence). With 4 bases removed from V and 1 base from J, the gap between germline ends came to 13 bases. CDR3 DNA sequence: TGTGCCAGTAGTACTTTTTCGACGGGGAACACTGAAGCTTTCTTT. This translates into CASSTFSTGNTEAFF.

Worth noting for this clone: The sample holds other DNA sequences that translate to the same CDR3. The chain couples TRBV4-2 to TRBJ1-5; D call uncertain. CDR1 and CDR2 from the germline V gene are LGHNA and YNFKEQ. The CDR3 is 15 amino acids. V shed 0 bases and J shed 0 bases, with 6 bases lying between them. The CDR3 sequence is CASSQDLASNQPQHF. The CDR3 DNA sequence: TGTGCCAGCAGCCAAGATTTAGCTAGCAATCAGCCCCAGCATTTT.

The V and J genes are TRBV19 and TRBJ2-3; possibly TRBD1 for D (6 bases). V dropped 5 bases and J dropped 2 bases, with 17 bases sitting between them. This CDR3 region has 16 residues. Per the germline V gene, CDR1 is LNHDA and CDR2 is SQIVND (reference sequence). The CDR3 reads CASSLTGQKDTDTQYF. The CDR3 DNA follows: TGTGCCAGTAGTCTCACCGGACAGAAGGACACAGATACGCAGTATTTT.

The chain couples TRBV5-1 to TRBJ1-3; D is possibly TRBD1 (5 bases). Between the trimmed V and J ends, which lost 4 bases and 7 bases, there was a span of 12 bases. The CDR3 is made up of 13 amino acids. The germline gives CDR1 SGHRS, CDR2 YFSETQ. The CDR3 loop reads CASSADRGNTIYF. Written as DNA, the CDR3 is TGCGCCAGCAGCGCGGATCGGGGGAACACCATATATTTT.

The V and J genes are TRBV29-1 and TRBJ1-1; TRBD1 aligns across 9 bases. The V gene end was trimmed by 6 bases and the J gene end by 0 bases; junction bases not matched to a gene: 5. The V gene's germline CDR1 is SQVTM and CDR2 ANQGSEA. The CDR3 runs to 14 residues. The CDR3 spells CSVQQGAVNTEAFF. CDR3 in DNA: TGCAGCGTCCAACAGGGGGCAGTGAACACTGAAGCTTTCTTT.